This is a list of T cell receptor beta chains from one sample in a study of cytomegalovirus exposure and HLA in healthy donors. Data came from immunoSEQ multiplex PCR; TCRdb stores just in-frame clones and leaves some out. The sample includes 130,000 or so clones, 60% to 85% of them seen just once. The source material was PBMCs. All receptors derive from a man in his forties or fifties in good health and CMV-seronegative. The CDR3 runs from the conserved cysteine through the conserved F or W. Each record gives: D gene, J gene, clone size, V gene, CDR3 DNA, CDR3 protein. D genes are given only for firm matches. Clone size is not always given. Where it is, it says once, few, many or a class for expanded clones.

d_gene: NA
j_gene: TRBJ2-5
abundance: NA
v_gene: TRBV15
CDR3nt: TGTGCCACCAGCAGAGATTGGAATTCAGGGGAAGAGACCCAGTACTTC
CDR3aa: CATSRDWNSGEETQYF

d_gene: TRBD2
j_gene: TRBJ2-2
abundance: NA
v_gene: TRBV7-7
CDR3nt: TGTGCCAGCAGCGCGGGACTAGCGGGGACCGGGGAGCTGTTTTTT
CDR3aa: CASSAGLAGTGELFF

d_gene: NA
j_gene: TRBJ1-4
abundance: NA
v_gene: TRBV15
CDR3nt: TGTGCCACCAGGACGACACCGACTAATGAAAAACTGTTTTTT
CDR3aa: CATRTTPTNEKLFF

d_gene: TRBD1
j_gene: TRBJ2-1
abundance: NA
v_gene: TRBV6-5
CDR3nt: TGTGCCAGCAGTTATTTTGAGGGGGCTAAAAATGAGCAGTTCTTC
CDR3aa: CASSYFEGAKNEQFF

d_gene: TRBD2
j_gene: TRBJ2-1
abundance: NA
v_gene: TRBV28
CDR3nt: TGTGCCAGCAGGGGGAGGACTAGCCGTAACAATGAGCAGTTCTTC
CDR3aa: CASRGRTSRNNEQFF

d_gene: NA
j_gene: TRBJ1-2
abundance: NA
v_gene: TRBV28
CDR3nt: TGTGCCAGCAGTTTAACTCCCCTGGATGGCTACACCTTC
CDR3aa: CASSLTPLDGYTF

d_gene: NA
j_gene: TRBJ2-7
abundance: NA
v_gene: TRBV27
CDR3nt: TGTGCCAGCAGTTTATTTCCAGGGGACGCCTACGAGCAGTACTTC
CDR3aa: CASSLFPGDAYEQYF

d_gene: TRBD2
j_gene: TRBJ2-3
abundance: NA
v_gene: TRBV5-6
CDR3nt: TGTGCCAGCAGCTTGGGCACGACTAGCACCGGCACAGATACGCAGTATTTT
CDR3aa: CASSLGTTSTGTDTQYF

d_gene: TRBD2
j_gene: TRBJ2-5
abundance: NA
v_gene: TRBV28
CDR3nt: TGTGCCAGCAGGAGGGGAGGGAGCGAGACCCAGTACTTC
CDR3aa: CASRRGGSETQYF

d_gene: TRBD1
j_gene: TRBJ2-7
abundance: NA
v_gene: TRBV7-9
CDR3nt: TGTGCCAGCAGCCCCTGGAATGGACAGGACGCCTACGAGCAGTACTTC
CDR3aa: CASSPWNGQDAYEQYF

d_gene: TRBD1
j_gene: TRBJ2-7
abundance: once
v_gene: TRBV4-1
CDR3nt: TGCGCCAGCAGCCAAGTACAGGGGGCAGGGGAGCAGTACTTC
CDR3aa: CASSQVQGAGEQYF

d_gene: NA
j_gene: TRBJ2-1
abundance: NA
v_gene: TRBV7-9
CDR3nt: TGTGCCAGCAGCGCGTCGGAGGAGGTATACAATGAGCAGTTCTTC
CDR3aa: CASSASEEVYNEQFF

d_gene: NA
j_gene: TRBJ2-2
abundance: NA
v_gene: TRBV7-2
CDR3nt: TGTGCCAGCAGCTTGGAAGGGGGAGGGGCCGGGGAGCTGTTTTTT
CDR3aa: CASSLEGGGAGELFF

d_gene: TRBD1
j_gene: TRBJ2-6
abundance: NA
v_gene: TRBV6-7
CDR3nt: TGTGCCAGCAGTTACTCGACAGGGAAATACTCTGGGGCCAACGTCCTGACTTTC
CDR3aa: CASSYSTGKYSGANVLTF

d_gene: NA
j_gene: TRBJ2-7
abundance: NA
v_gene: TRBV2
CDR3nt: TGTGCCAGCACTCTGACAGGTTCCTACGAGCAGTACTTC
CDR3aa: CASTLTGSYEQYF

d_gene: TRBD1
j_gene: TRBJ1-6
abundance: NA
v_gene: TRBV7-2
CDR3nt: TGTGCCAGCAGCTTGTCGGGGACAGCAGATTCACCCCTCCACTTT
CDR3aa: CASSLSGTADSPLHF

d_gene: NA
j_gene: TRBJ1-6
abundance: NA
v_gene: TRBV5-6
CDR3nt: TGTGCCAGCAGCTTGGTCGAGGATTCACCCCTCCACTTT
CDR3aa: CASSLVEDSPLHF

d_gene: NA
j_gene: TRBJ1-1
abundance: NA
v_gene: TRBV4-2
CDR3nt: TGTGCCAGCGGGGGACTGCCTATGAACACTGAAGCTTTCTTT
CDR3aa: CASGGLPMNTEAFF

d_gene: TRBD1
j_gene: TRBJ2-7
abundance: NA
v_gene: TRBV5-1
CDR3nt: TGCGCCAGCAGCTTGGGGGACAGGGGGCGCGAGCAGTACTTC
CDR3aa: CASSLGDRGREQYF

d_gene: TRBD1
j_gene: TRBJ1-4
abundance: NA
v_gene: TRBV11-2
CDR3nt: TGTGCCAGCAGCTGGGACAGGACTTCTGAAAAACTGTTTTTT
CDR3aa: CASSWDRTSEKLFF

d_gene: TRBD2
j_gene: TRBJ2-5
abundance: NA
v_gene: TRBV4-2
CDR3nt: TGTGCCAGCAGCCAAGTGGGGGGTATAAGCGGGGGGCCTCAAGAGACCCAGTACTTC
CDR3aa: CASSQVGGISGGPQETQYF

d_gene: TRBD2
j_gene: TRBJ2-7
abundance: once
v_gene: TRBV4-1
CDR3nt: TGCGCCAGCAGCCAAGATTCGGGCGGGAGGGCCCCCTCGTACGAGCAGTACTTC
CDR3aa: CASSQDSGGRAPSYEQYF

d_gene: TRBD1
j_gene: TRBJ2-2
abundance: NA
v_gene: TRBV6-6
CDR3nt: TGTGCCAGCAGTCAGGGGACAGCCCACACCGGGGAGCTGTTTTTT
CDR3aa: CASSQGTAHTGELFF

d_gene: NA
j_gene: TRBJ2-7
abundance: NA
v_gene: TRBV4-1
CDR3nt: TGCGCCAGCAGCCAAGGGCAGGCCTACGAGCAGTACTTC
CDR3aa: CASSQGQAYEQYF

d_gene: TRBD1
j_gene: TRBJ2-7
abundance: few
v_gene: TRBV30
CDR3nt: TGTGCCTGGAGGACAGGGAAATACGAGCAGTACTTC
CDR3aa: CAWRTGKYEQYF

d_gene: NA
j_gene: TRBJ1-2
abundance: NA
v_gene: TRBV6-1
CDR3nt: TGTGCCAGCAGTGAAAGGGGGGGGTTCAACTATGGCTACACCTTC
CDR3aa: CASSERGGFNYGYTF

d_gene: NA
j_gene: TRBJ1-4
abundance: NA
v_gene: TRBV28
CDR3nt: TGTGCCAGTGGTGGGGACAAAGAAAAACTGTTTTTT
CDR3aa: CASGGDKEKLFF

d_gene: NA
j_gene: TRBJ1-3
abundance: NA
v_gene: TRBV18
CDR3nt: TGTGCCAGCTCACGAGGGTCTGGAAACACCATATATTTT
CDR3aa: CASSRGSGNTIYF

d_gene: TRBD1
j_gene: TRBJ2-6
abundance: NA
v_gene: TRBV9
CDR3nt: TGTGCCAGCAGCGTAGCTAGGGACAGGTACCCTGGGGCCAACGTCCTGACTTTC
CDR3aa: CASSVARDRYPGANVLTF

d_gene: TRBD2
j_gene: TRBJ2-3
abundance: NA
v_gene: TRBV5-1
CDR3nt: TGCGCCAGCAGCTTGGTTAGCGGGGGGGCAGATACGCAGTATTTT
CDR3aa: CASSLVSGGADTQYF

d_gene: TRBD2
j_gene: TRBJ2-2
abundance: NA
v_gene: TRBV19
CDR3nt: TGTGCCAGTAGTATAGGGCGGTTGGCTAGCGGGAGGGCCTTGACCGGGGAGCTGTTTTTT
CDR3aa: CASSIGRLASGRALTGELFF

d_gene: NA
j_gene: TRBJ2-1
abundance: NA
v_gene: TRBV5-1
CDR3nt: TGCGCCAGCAGCTTGGAACGGGGTTTCCCCTACAATGAGCAGTTCTTC
CDR3aa: CASSLERGFPYNEQFF

d_gene: NA
j_gene: TRBJ2-5
abundance: NA
v_gene: TRBV9
CDR3nt: TGTGCCAGCAGCGAACCACAGGGAGAGACCCAGTACTTC
CDR3aa: CASSEPQGETQYF

d_gene: TRBD2
j_gene: TRBJ2-7
abundance: NA
v_gene: TRBV28
CDR3nt: TGTGCCAGCAGTCTCTCCCTTGGCGGGGGCTCCTACGAGCAGTACTTC
CDR3aa: CASSLSLGGGSYEQYF

d_gene: NA
j_gene: TRBJ1-5
abundance: NA
v_gene: TRBV21-1
CDR3nt: TGTGCCAGCACCCCCCCCGGGACAGAGCCCATGTATAGCAATCAGCCCCAGCATTTT
CDR3aa: CASTPPGTEPMYSNQPQHF

d_gene: NA
j_gene: TRBJ2-2
abundance: once
v_gene: TRBV2
CDR3nt: TGTGCCAGCAGGGGACATACTATCACCGGGGAGCTGTTTTTT
CDR3aa: CASRGHTITGELFF

d_gene: TRBD2
j_gene: TRBJ2-1
abundance: NA
v_gene: TRBV18
CDR3nt: TGTGCCAGCTCACCGATGGGACTAGCGGGAGGAAACAATGAGCAGTTCTTC
CDR3aa: CASSPMGLAGGNNEQFF

d_gene: NA
j_gene: TRBJ2-2
abundance: NA
v_gene: TRBV4-2
CDR3nt: TGTGCCAGCAGCCAAGGGTCCCAGAGGGACACCGGGGAGCTGTTTTTT
CDR3aa: CASSQGSQRDTGELFF

d_gene: TRBD2
j_gene: TRBJ2-7
abundance: NA
v_gene: TRBV7-2
CDR3nt: TGTGCCAGCAGTTGGCTCAGCGGGGGGGTCGACGAGCAGTACTTC
CDR3aa: CASSWLSGGVDEQYF

d_gene: TRBD2
j_gene: TRBJ2-1
abundance: NA
v_gene: TRBV27
CDR3nt: TGTGCCAGCAGTTCAAATAGCGGGATAAATGAGCAGTTCTTC
CDR3aa: CASSSNSGINEQFF

d_gene: TRBD1
j_gene: TRBJ2-7
abundance: NA
v_gene: TRBV27
CDR3nt: TGTGCCAGCAGCAGCGGGGCCGCCGGGACAGGGGGTGAGCAGTACTTC
CDR3aa: CASSSGAAGTGGEQYF

d_gene: TRBD1
j_gene: TRBJ2-3
abundance: NA
v_gene: TRBV7-9
CDR3nt: TGTTCCAGCAGCTTTCCGACAGGGTGGGAGACAGATACGCAGTATTTT
CDR3aa: CSSSFPTGWETDTQYF

d_gene: TRBD2
j_gene: TRBJ2-1
abundance: NA
v_gene: TRBV11-3
CDR3nt: TGTGCCAGCAGCCCCCAGACTAGCGGGAGAGGTGTGGATGAGCAGTTCTTC
CDR3aa: CASSPQTSGRGVDEQFF

d_gene: NA
j_gene: TRBJ1-1
abundance: NA
v_gene: TRBV5-6
CDR3nt: TGTGCCAGCAGCTTTTTACTTAGAAAAAGTGAAGCTTTCTTT
CDR3aa: CASSFLLRKSEAFF

d_gene: NA
j_gene: TRBJ2-7
abundance: NA
v_gene: TRBV27
CDR3nt: TGTGCCAGCAGTCCCCGCCTGCTAGGGGAAGGGTACGAGCAGTACTTC
CDR3aa: CASSPRLLGEGYEQYF

d_gene: TRBD1
j_gene: TRBJ2-1
abundance: NA
v_gene: TRBV27
CDR3nt: TGTGCCAGCAGTCTCAAGGGACAGCCAGTCTATGAGCAGTTCTTC
CDR3aa: CASSLKGQPVYEQFF

d_gene: NA
j_gene: TRBJ2-7
abundance: NA
v_gene: TRBV12-5
CDR3nt: TGTGCTAGTGGTTTGAGAGCAGGGCCCTACGAGCAGTACTTC
CDR3aa: CASGLRAGPYEQYF

d_gene: TRBD1
j_gene: TRBJ1-1
abundance: NA
v_gene: TRBV19
CDR3nt: TGTGCCAGTAGTATAGCCTCGACAGGGGACACTGAAGCTTTCTTT
CDR3aa: CASSIASTGDTEAFF

d_gene: NA
j_gene: TRBJ2-5
abundance: NA
v_gene: TRBV29-1
CDR3nt: TGCAGCGTTTGGGAGCGAGAGACCCAGTACTTC
CDR3aa: CSVWERETQYF

d_gene: TRBD1
j_gene: TRBJ2-7
abundance: NA
v_gene: TRBV5-1
CDR3nt: TGCGCCAGCAGCTTTGGGGACAGGGGTTACGAGCAGTACTTC
CDR3aa: CASSFGDRGYEQYF

d_gene: NA
j_gene: TRBJ2-7
abundance: NA
v_gene: TRBV27
CDR3nt: TGTGCCAGCAGTTCCTCCCCTCTAGCCGCCGGAGAGCAGTACTTC
CDR3aa: CASSSSPLAAGEQYF

d_gene: TRBD1
j_gene: TRBJ2-7
abundance: NA
v_gene: TRBV19
CDR3nt: TGTGCCAGTAGTGCGGGACAGGGACTAAACTCCTACGAGCAGTACTTC
CDR3aa: CASSAGQGLNSYEQYF

d_gene: TRBD1
j_gene: TRBJ2-2
abundance: NA
v_gene: TRBV29-1
CDR3nt: TGCAGCGTGGGAGGGACAGGGGTGTACGGGGAGCTGTTTTTT
CDR3aa: CSVGGTGVYGELFF

d_gene: NA
j_gene: TRBJ2-7
abundance: NA
v_gene: TRBV7-2
CDR3nt: TGTGCCAGCAGCCAAGAGAACGAGCAGTACTTC
CDR3aa: CASSQENEQYF

d_gene: NA
j_gene: TRBJ1-6
abundance: once
v_gene: TRBV6-1
CDR3nt: TGTGCCAGCAGTGAAGATTGGCAGGTTGATTCACCCCTCCACTTT
CDR3aa: CASSEDWQVDSPLHF

d_gene: TRBD2
j_gene: TRBJ2-3
abundance: NA
v_gene: TRBV10-3
CDR3nt: TGTGCCATCAGCCTAGCGGGGGTACCAGATACGCAGTATTTT
CDR3aa: CAISLAGVPDTQYF

d_gene: TRBD1
j_gene: TRBJ2-7
abundance: once
v_gene: TRBV5-4
CDR3nt: TGTGCCAGCAGCCGCCGGACAGGGGGTAACTACGAGCAGTACTTC
CDR3aa: CASSRRTGGNYEQYF

d_gene: NA
j_gene: TRBJ2-1
abundance: NA
v_gene: TRBV19
CDR3nt: TGTGCCAGTAGTATTATTGCGGGGGGGGACAGGTACAATGAGCAGTTCTTC
CDR3aa: CASSIIAGGDRYNEQFF

d_gene: NA
j_gene: TRBJ2-3
abundance: NA
v_gene: TRBV9
CDR3nt: TGTGCCAGCAGCGTAGGCGGGGTTGAAGCAGATACGCAGTATTTT
CDR3aa: CASSVGGVEADTQYF

d_gene: TRBD1
j_gene: TRBJ1-1
abundance: NA
v_gene: TRBV6-1
CDR3nt: TGTGCCAGCAGTGAGGGACAGTTCTCGGGCACTGAAGCTTTCTTT
CDR3aa: CASSEGQFSGTEAFF